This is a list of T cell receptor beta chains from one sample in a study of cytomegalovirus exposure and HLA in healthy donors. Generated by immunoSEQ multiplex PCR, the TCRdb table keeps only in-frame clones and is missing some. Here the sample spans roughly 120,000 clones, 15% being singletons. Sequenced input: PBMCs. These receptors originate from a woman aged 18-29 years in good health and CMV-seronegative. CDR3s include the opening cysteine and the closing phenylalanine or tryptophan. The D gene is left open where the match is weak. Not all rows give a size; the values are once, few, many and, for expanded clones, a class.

DNA: TGTGCCTGGAGCGACCTATCTAGCGGTAGATACAATGAGCAGTTCTTC
CDR3: CAWSDLSSGRYNEQFF
size: few
J: TRBJ2-1
V: TRBV30
D: TRBD2

DNA: TGTGCCAGCAGCGGGGTGGGGGGAAAAAATCAGCCCCAGCATTTT
CDR3: CASSGVGGKNQPQHF
size: few
J: TRBJ1-5
V: TRBV7-2
D: NA

DNA: TGTGCCAGCAGTGGGAGCTACGAGCAGTACTTC
CDR3: CASSGSYEQYF
size: NA
J: TRBJ2-7
V: TRBV2
D: NA

DNA: TGTGCCAGCAAGATGCAGGGGACACAAGAGACCCAGTACTTC
CDR3: CASKMQGTQETQYF
size: NA
J: TRBJ2-5
V: TRBV7-8
D: NA

DNA: TGTGCCAGCAGCTTGGTGGGGGGTGGGTATGGTACAGATACGCAGTATTTT
CDR3: CASSLVGGGYGTDTQYF
size: few
J: TRBJ2-3
V: TRBV5-4
D: NA

DNA: TGTGCCAGCAGTTCCGGGACACGGACGCTCTACGAGCAGTACTTC
CDR3: CASSSGTRTLYEQYF
size: NA
J: TRBJ2-7
V: TRBV6-5
D: NA

DNA: TGTGCCAGCAGTGAGGAGGGAACTGGAAACACCATATATTTT
CDR3: CASSEEGTGNTIYF
size: NA
J: TRBJ1-3
V: TRBV25-1
D: NA

DNA: TGTGCCAGCTCACAATCCGGGCACCCGGAGGCTAACTATGGCTACACCTTC
CDR3: CASSQSGHPEANYGYTF
size: NA
J: TRBJ1-2
V: TRBV18
D: NA

DNA: TGCGCCAGCAGCTTGGGCATCAACCACAAAGACAGGGGGCGTTGGGACACTGAAGCTTTCTTT
CDR3: CASSLGINHKDRGRWDTEAFF
size: few
J: TRBJ1-1
V: TRBV5-1
D: TRBD1

DNA: TGTGCCAGCAGCTTGAGGGTCGGGACAGGGGTCCACGAGCAGTACTTC
CDR3: CASSLRVGTGVHEQYF
size: NA
J: TRBJ2-7
V: TRBV5-6
D: TRBD1

DNA: TGTGCCAGCAGACCCGGACAGAATCAGCCCCAGCATTTT
CDR3: CASRPGQNQPQHF
size: few
J: TRBJ1-5
V: TRBV28
D: NA

DNA: TGTGCCAGCAGCTTGGATGTCAGGAACACTGAAGCTTTCTTT
CDR3: CASSLDVRNTEAFF
size: NA
J: TRBJ1-1
V: TRBV5-4
D: NA

DNA: TGTGCCAGCAGCCAACGCGTGACAGGCACCGGGGAGCTGTTTTTT
CDR3: CASSQRVTGTGELFF
size: NA
J: TRBJ2-2
V: TRBV6-5
D: NA

DNA: TGCGCCAGCAGCTTTGGGGCAGGGGACTATGGCTACACCTTC
CDR3: CASSFGAGDYGYTF
size: NA
J: TRBJ1-2
V: TRBV5-1
D: NA

DNA: TGCAGCGTTGGTCCCAGCGGGGCGAACACCGGGGAGCTGTTTTTT
CDR3: CSVGPSGANTGELFF
size: NA
J: TRBJ2-2
V: TRBV29-1
D: TRBD2

DNA: TGTGCCAGCAGCCTGACTAGTCATGAGCAGTTCTTC
CDR3: CASSLTSHEQFF
size: few
J: TRBJ2-1
V: TRBV7-3
D: NA

DNA: TGTGCCAGCAGTTCGGACAGGGGGCTAGTTCAGCCCCAGCATTTT
CDR3: CASSSDRGLVQPQHF
size: NA
J: TRBJ1-5
V: TRBV28
D: TRBD1

DNA: TGCGCCAGCAGTTTCTCTGGGGGCTACGAAGCCTACGAGCAGTACTTC
CDR3: CASSFSGGYEAYEQYF
size: NA
J: TRBJ2-7
V: TRBV5-1
D: NA

DNA: TGCAGCGTTTCGGGACAGGGTGGCGACGAGCAGTACTTC
CDR3: CSVSGQGGDEQYF
size: NA
J: TRBJ2-7
V: TRBV29-1
D: TRBD1

DNA: TGTGCCAGCAGCTCCGGGACTAGCGCTTCCACCGGGGAGCTGTTTTTT
CDR3: CASSSGTSASTGELFF
size: NA
J: TRBJ2-2
V: TRBV7-2
D: TRBD2

DNA: TGTGCCAGCAGGCGGACAGGGGGGGGATCGGCCCTCCACTTT
CDR3: CASRRTGGGSALHF
size: NA
J: TRBJ1-6
V: TRBV28
D: TRBD1

DNA: TGTGCCTCCCCTGGGGGGGGGCAGGATGGCTACACCTTC
CDR3: CASPGGGQDGYTF
size: NA
J: TRBJ1-2
V: TRBV2
D: NA

DNA: TGTGCCAGCAGTGCAATGGCTGGGACAGGGCGTACTAATGAAAAACTGTTTTTT
CDR3: CASSAMAGTGRTNEKLFF
size: NA
J: TRBJ1-4
V: TRBV27
D: TRBD1

DNA: TGTGCCAGCAGCTTAGCATATCGGAGACCTCCCTACGAGCAGTACTTC
CDR3: CASSLAYRRPPYEQYF
size: NA
J: TRBJ2-7
V: TRBV11-3
D: NA

DNA: TGTGCCAGCAGCTTAGAGGGGTCGGTGGATTCACCCCTCCACTTT
CDR3: CASSLEGSVDSPLHF
size: NA
J: TRBJ1-6
V: TRBV7-2
D: NA

DNA: TGTGCCAGCAGTGAAACAACAAACAGGGTTGGTCAGCCCCAGCATTTT
CDR3: CASSETTNRVGQPQHF
size: few
J: TRBJ1-5
V: TRBV2
D: NA

DNA: TGTGCCAGCAGTGAAGGTGCCCGGGGCCGAGCGTATAGCGGTCCGGGCGAGCAGTACTTC
CDR3: CASSEGARGRAYSGPGEQYF
size: NA
J: TRBJ2-7
V: TRBV6-1
D: NA

DNA: TGCGCCAGCAGCTTGGCGGCGAGGGGCACAGATACGCAGTATTTT
CDR3: CASSLAARGTDTQYF
size: NA
J: TRBJ2-3
V: TRBV5-1
D: NA

DNA: TGTGCCAGCAGTTCACAGGTCTGGTGGGTCACCGGGGAGCTGTTTTTT
CDR3: CASSSQVWWVTGELFF
size: NA
J: TRBJ2-2
V: TRBV28
D: NA

DNA: TGTGCCAGTAGTATGGGAGGGGACAGGGGGAACACTGAAGCTTTCTTT
CDR3: CASSMGGDRGNTEAFF
size: NA
J: TRBJ1-1
V: TRBV19
D: TRBD1

DNA: TGTGCCAGCAGTTTAACAGGGGGCAATCAGCCCCAGCATTTT
CDR3: CASSLTGGNQPQHF
size: NA
J: TRBJ1-5
V: TRBV27
D: TRBD1

DNA: TGTGCCAGCAGCTTGGTGGGTTGGGGGGGATCCTACAATGAGCAGTTCTTC
CDR3: CASSLVGWGGSYNEQFF
size: NA
J: TRBJ2-1
V: TRBV5-4
D: TRBD2

DNA: TGCAGCGTTGATCCGGGGTATGGGACTGAAGCTTTCTTT
CDR3: CSVDPGYGTEAFF
size: few
J: TRBJ1-1
V: TRBV29-1
D: NA

DNA: TGTGCCAGCAGCTTAGAGCTCCAAGAGACCCAGTACTTC
CDR3: CASSLELQETQYF
size: few
J: TRBJ2-5
V: TRBV7-2
D: NA

DNA: TGTGCCAGCAGCTTCTCCCGAGAGGGAGGGACTGAAGCTTTCTTT
CDR3: CASSFSREGGTEAFF
size: few
J: TRBJ1-1
V: TRBV9
D: NA

DNA: TGTGCCAGCAGTTCACCTAGCGGGAGAGGGGGTCGGGATACGCAGTATTTT
CDR3: CASSSPSGRGGRDTQYF
size: NA
J: TRBJ2-3
V: TRBV28
D: TRBD2

DNA: TGTGCCAGCAGCTTTAGCCAGGGTAGGACAGATACGCAGTATTTT
CDR3: CASSFSQGRTDTQYF
size: few
J: TRBJ2-3
V: TRBV11-2
D: NA

DNA: TGTGCCAGCAGTTATTTTAAAACTGAAGCTTTCTTT
CDR3: CASSYFKTEAFF
size: few
J: TRBJ1-1
V: TRBV6-7
D: NA

DNA: TGTGCCAGCAGCTTGGAAATAGCGGGGGGGGAGGGAGATACGCAGTATTTT
CDR3: CASSLEIAGGEGDTQYF
size: once
J: TRBJ2-3
V: TRBV5-8
D: TRBD2

DNA: TGTGCCAGCAGCCCCAGAACAGGGGTCTACGAGCAGTACTTC
CDR3: CASSPRTGVYEQYF
size: NA
J: TRBJ2-7
V: TRBV9
D: TRBD1

DNA: TGTGCCAGCAGTCGAAAACCCAGCGGGAGTATCTACAATGAGCAGTTCTTC
CDR3: CASSRKPSGSIYNEQFF
size: NA
J: TRBJ2-1
V: TRBV27
D: TRBD2

DNA: TGTGCCAGCAGCTTGGAGTGGGGCTCCTATGGCTACACCTTC
CDR3: CASSLEWGSYGYTF
size: few
J: TRBJ1-2
V: TRBV5-4
D: NA

DNA: TGTGCCAGCAGATTGCCTGAGGGGACAGGGGTTTTT
CDR3: CASRLPEGTGVF
size: NA
J: TRBJ2-2
V: TRBV5-6
D: TRBD1

DNA: TGTGCCAGTAGTATGGTACGACAGGACCACGAGCAGTACTTC
CDR3: CASSMVRQDHEQYF
size: few
J: TRBJ2-7
V: TRBV19
D: NA

DNA: TGTGCCAGCAGCTTAAGGGGGCGCTCCAACTATGGCTACACCTTC
CDR3: CASSLRGRSNYGYTF
size: NA
J: TRBJ1-2
V: TRBV7-2
D: TRBD1

DNA: TGTGCCAGTAGTATGGGACAGGGGGGGGATACGCAGTATTTT
CDR3: CASSMGQGGDTQYF
size: NA
J: TRBJ2-3
V: TRBV19
D: TRBD1

DNA: TGTGCCAGCAGCCAAGCTACAGGTCGGATCACTGAAGCTTTCTTT
CDR3: CASSQATGRITEAFF
size: few
J: TRBJ1-1
V: TRBV14
D: NA

DNA: TGTGCCAGCAGCACGAAGCGCGAGCAGTACTTC
CDR3: CASSTKREQYF
size: many
J: TRBJ2-7
V: TRBV7-9
D: NA

DNA: TGTGCCAGCAGCACGACTAGCGGGGTTCTGGAGACCCAGTACTTC
CDR3: CASSTTSGVLETQYF
size: NA
J: TRBJ2-5
V: TRBV7-8
D: TRBD2

DNA: TGTGCCAGCAGCCTCACCGGGGACAGGGCGGGCTATGGCTACACCTTC
CDR3: CASSLTGDRAGYGYTF
size: NA
J: TRBJ1-2
V: TRBV4-2
D: TRBD1

DNA: TGTGCCAGCAGCTTAGAGGCTAGCGGGAGCACAGATACGCAGTATTTT
CDR3: CASSLEASGSTDTQYF
size: NA
J: TRBJ2-3
V: TRBV7-6
D: TRBD2

DNA: TGTGCCAGCAGTGGTCTACTTTTTGATACGCAGTATTTT
CDR3: CASSGLLFDTQYF
size: NA
J: TRBJ2-3
V: TRBV6-1
D: NA

DNA: TGTGCCAGCAGCTTACGAGGGTGGGACACTGAAGCTTTCTTT
CDR3: CASSLRGWDTEAFF
size: NA
J: TRBJ1-1
V: TRBV13
D: NA

DNA: TGTGCCAGAAGCCGTGACAGGAAGCTTGTCGGGGGCTACACCTTC
CDR3: CARSRDRKLVGGYTF
size: NA
J: TRBJ1-2
V: TRBV5-3
D: NA

DNA: TGTGCCAGCAGCCCGCGGGGCTCCGTGGGAGCTGAAAAACTGTTTTTT
CDR3: CASSPRGSVGAEKLFF
size: few
J: TRBJ1-4
V: TRBV7-9
D: NA

DNA: TGCAGCGTTCGAAATCAGGGGACGGAGCAGTACTTC
CDR3: CSVRNQGTEQYF
size: NA
J: TRBJ2-7
V: TRBV29-1
D: NA